This TCR beta chain was sequenced during a study of T cells in tuberculosis. Chain pairing is unknown; alpha and beta were sequenced separately. The method was immunoSEQ multiplex PCR; TCRdb's version includes in-frame clones alone and lacks a portion of them. The table shows 50,000 or so clones, with approximately 91% occurring only once. Thawed, overnight-rested PBMC were stained with GMM-loaded CD1B tetramer, viability dye and anti-CD3, then sorted. C32 glucose monomycolate from Rhodococcus equi was loaded onto the CD1B tetramers. Study results and limitations: Some low-affinity tetramer-binding T cells may be absent from this sample.

Germline assignment: CDR1 SGHAT and CDR2 FQNNGV. This CDR3 region has 13 residues. V dropped 8 bases and J dropped 0 bases, with 10 bases sitting between them. The sequenced sample consisted of CD1b-GMM tetramer-negative cells sorted from PBMCs. The origin of this receptor is an adult woman with latent tuberculosis. This rearrangement joins TRBV11-2 to TRBJ2-5; TRBD1 might be the D (5 bases). In nucleotides, the CDR3 is TGTGCCAGCCGTACAGGAAACCAAGAGACCCAGTACTTC. This gives the protein CASRTGNQETQYF.